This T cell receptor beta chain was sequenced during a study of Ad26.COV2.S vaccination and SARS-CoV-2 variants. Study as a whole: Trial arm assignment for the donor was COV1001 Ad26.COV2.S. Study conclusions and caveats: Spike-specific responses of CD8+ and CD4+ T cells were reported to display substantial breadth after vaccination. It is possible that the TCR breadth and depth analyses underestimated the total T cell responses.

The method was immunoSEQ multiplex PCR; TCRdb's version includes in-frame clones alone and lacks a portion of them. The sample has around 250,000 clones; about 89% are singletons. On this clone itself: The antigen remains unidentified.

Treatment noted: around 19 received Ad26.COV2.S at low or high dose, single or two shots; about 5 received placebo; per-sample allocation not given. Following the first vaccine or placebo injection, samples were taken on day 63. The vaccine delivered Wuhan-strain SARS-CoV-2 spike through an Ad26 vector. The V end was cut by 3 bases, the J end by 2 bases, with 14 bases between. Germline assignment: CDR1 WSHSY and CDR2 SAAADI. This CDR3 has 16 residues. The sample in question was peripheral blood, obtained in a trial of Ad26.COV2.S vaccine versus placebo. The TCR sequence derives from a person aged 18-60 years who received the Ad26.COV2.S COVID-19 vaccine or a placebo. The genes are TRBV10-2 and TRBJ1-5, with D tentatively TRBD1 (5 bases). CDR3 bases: TGCGCCAGCAGTGACCGGGGGAAGGGTCGCAATCAGCCCCAGCATTTT. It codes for CASSDRGKGRNQPQHF.